One and the same sample provided the 6 T cell receptor beta chains below, sequenced in a study of T-cell reconstitution after alpha-beta-depleted transplantation in children. As it was prepared, the TCRbeta library received unique molecular identifiers. TCRdb redid the calling of the PCR reads with MiXCR, one entry per CDR3 protein. The sample records around 420,000 distinct CDR3 sequences, roughly 16% being singletons. This material consisted of PBMCs, mostly from graft donor cells, taken 360 days after TCRalphabeta/CD19-depleted stem cell transplant. These receptors all come from a boy under two years old who had a stem cell transplant for Wiskott-Aldrich syndrome, so the T cells may come from the graft donor.

V is TRBV5-1 and J is TRBJ2-7, with D maybe TRBD1 (6 bases). Germline CDR1 and CDR2: SGHRS and YFSETQ. The CDR3 sequence is 14 residues long. The ends were cut back, 4 bases at V and 3 bases at J, with 14 bases in the middle. The CDR3 coding sequence is TGCGCCAGCAGCCCTTGGACAGCAAGCTACGAGCAGTACTTC. It encodes CASSPWTASYEQYF.

The chain carries TRBV3-1 and TRBJ2-3; TRBD2 matches 7 bases. This CDR3 has 16 residues. Germline CDR1 reads LGHDT; CDR2 reads YNNKEL (reference sequence). V gave up 4 bases and J gave up 5 bases; unmatched junction bases: 12. DNA for the CDR3: TGTGCCAGCAGCCCGTTAGAGGGAGGGCCGGGAGATACGCAGTATTTT. Protein product: CASSPLEGGPGDTQYF.

This clonotype was observed a handful of times. This rearrangement joins TRBV4-3 to TRBJ2-7; D not resolved. V gave up 1 base and J gave up 8 bases, with 12 bases separating them. Germline CDR1 reads LGHNA; CDR2 reads YSLEER. The CDR3 covers 13 residues. CDR3 in amino acids: CASSQVGRSQQYF. Written as DNA, the CDR3 is TGCGCCAGCAGCCAAGTTGGCAGGTCCCAGCAGTACTTC.

The V and J genes are TRBV2 and TRBJ1-4, with TRBD1 identical over 10 bases. Trimming took 10 bases from V and 8 from J; bases not matched to a gene: 10. The length of the CDR3 is 14 residues. Germline V gene sequence: CDR1 SNHLY, CDR2 FYNNEI. The CDR3 loop is CATNRDRGREKLFF. The CDR3 coding sequence is TGTGCCACGAACCGGGACAGGGGAAGGGAAAAACTGTTTTTT.

A few counts support this clonotype. The chain joins TRBV29-1 to TRBJ1-1, with 9 bases identical to TRBD1. This CDR3 comprises 12 residues. CDR1 and CDR2 (germline): SQVTM, ANQGSEA. V gave up 7 bases and J gave up 4 bases; unmatched junction bases: 4. The CDR3 nucleotides read TGCAGCGCTCTGACAGGGGGCACTGAAGCTTTCTTT. Protein sequence: CSALTGGTEAFF.

This clonotype has a handful of counts. The chain is built from TRBV7-9 and TRBJ2-2; maybe TRBD1 (6 bases). Trimming took 5 bases from V and 9 from J, leaving 13 bases between them. Looked up from germline, CDR1 is SEHNR and CDR2 is FQNEAQ (reference sequence). The CDR3 has 13 residues. The CDR3 protein is CASSQGTRRELFF. The DNA for the CDR3 is TGTGCCAGCAGCCAGGGGACACGGCGGGAGCTGTTTTTT.